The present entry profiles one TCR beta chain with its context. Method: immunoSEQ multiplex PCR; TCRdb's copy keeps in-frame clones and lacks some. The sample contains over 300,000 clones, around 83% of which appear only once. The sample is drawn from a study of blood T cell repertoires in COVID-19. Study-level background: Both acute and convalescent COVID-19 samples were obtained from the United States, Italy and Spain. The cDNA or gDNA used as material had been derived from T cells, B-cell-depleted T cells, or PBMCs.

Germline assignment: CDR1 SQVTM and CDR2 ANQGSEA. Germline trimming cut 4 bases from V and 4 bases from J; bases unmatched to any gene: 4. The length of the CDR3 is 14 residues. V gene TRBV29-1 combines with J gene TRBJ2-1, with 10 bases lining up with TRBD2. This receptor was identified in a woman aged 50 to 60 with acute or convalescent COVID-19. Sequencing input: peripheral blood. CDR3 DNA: TGCAGCGTTGTAGCGGGGGGACTATACAATGAGCAGTTCTTC. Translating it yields CSVVAGGLYNEQFF.